This TCR beta chain came from a study of beta chain features in type 1 diabetes. In the study overall: Sorted cells from all samples, numbering some 99,000,000, were examined. Study results and limitations: Researchers report that Type 1 diabetes patients had moderately but significantly shorter TCRB CDR3s across all four CD4+ subsets. Researchers reported that naive, central memory and Treg TCRB repertoires appeared more similar in patients than in healthy donors.

The study reverse transcribed the entire isolated RNA, so it sequenced expressed TCRB transcripts. Roughly 3.57 million reads on average were seen across naive, central memory and regulatory T cell samples. Profiled with immunoSEQ multiplex PCR; TCRdb holds only in-frame clones, not every one. This table has 250,000 to 300,000 clones, around 24% appearing once. Markers CD45RO/CCR7/CD25/CD127/CD95/CD27 served to sort CD4+ naive, central memory, regulatory and stem cell-like memory cells. Concerning this clone: What it binds is not known.

The CDR3 sequence is 11 residues long. Per germline, CDR1 SQVTM and CDR2 ANQGSEA. V lost 0 bases and J 5 bases, leaving 4 bases between the germline ends. The source is a woman aged 30 to 39 with type 1 diabetes. Sequenced material: naive CD4+ T cells from blood. V gene TRBV29-1 combines with J gene TRBJ1-2; D call uncertain. CDR3 loop: CSVEDLYGYTF. The DNA for the CDR3 is TGCAGCGTTGAAGATCTATATGGCTACACCTTC. Supplemented by reference TRBV29-1 and TRBJ1-2, the full variable domain reads SAVISQKPSRDICQRGTSLTIQCQVDSQVTMMFWYRQQPGQSLTLIATANQGSEATYESGFVIDKFPISRPNLTFSTLTVSNMSPEDSSIYLCSVEDLYGYTFGSGTRLTVV.